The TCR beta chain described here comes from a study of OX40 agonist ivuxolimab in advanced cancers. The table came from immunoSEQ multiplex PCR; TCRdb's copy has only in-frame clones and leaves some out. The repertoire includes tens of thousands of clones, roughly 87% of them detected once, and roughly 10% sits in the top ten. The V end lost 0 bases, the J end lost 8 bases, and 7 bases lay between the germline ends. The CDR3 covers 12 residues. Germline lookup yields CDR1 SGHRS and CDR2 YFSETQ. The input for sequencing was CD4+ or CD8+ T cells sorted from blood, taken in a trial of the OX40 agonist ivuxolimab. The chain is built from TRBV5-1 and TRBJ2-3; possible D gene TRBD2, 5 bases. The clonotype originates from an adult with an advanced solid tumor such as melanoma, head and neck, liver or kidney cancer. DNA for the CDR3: TGCGCCAGCAGCTTGGCCGGGGTTACGCAGTATTTT. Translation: CASSLAGVTQYF.